This T cell receptor beta chain was observed in a study of blood T cell repertoires in COVID-19. Looking at the study overall: Both acute and convalescent COVID-19 samples were obtained from the United States, Italy and Spain. PBMCs, B-cell-depleted T cells, or T cells were the source of the cDNA or gDNA that made up the material.

Under the authors' procedure: By means of reference gene primer amplification, nucleated cell counts were estimated. The assay was immunoSEQ multiplex PCR, and TCRdb's table has in-frame clones only and misses some. V and J calls and clone size follow that table, whereas D and trimming were derived from the DNA. The top ten hold less than 2.5% of the sample, which has approximately 110,000 clones, roughly 81% seen once. V lost 4 bases to trimming and J lost 3 bases; unmatched junction nucleotides: 2. Germline V gene data show CDR1 as MNHEY and CDR2 as SMNVEV (reference sequence). The CDR3 extends over 13 amino acids.

Sequenced input: peripheral blood. The receptor was isolated from a human donor in a cohort sampled during active COVID-19. The V gene is TRBV27, the J gene TRBJ1-2; 7 positions match TRBD1. The CDR3 is CASSSGQYYGYTF. The CDR3 coding sequence is TGTGCCAGCAGTTCGGGACAGTACTATGGCTACACCTTC.